This T cell receptor beta chain derives from a study of blood T cells in healthy people across ages. Looking at the study overall: About one barcoded beta molecule per two T cells came from capture by template switching.

The second PCR ran roughly 7 to 12 cycles with a sample-barcoded 5' primer and J-beta primers. TCRdb re-derived calls from the 5' RACE reads in MiXCR, one entry per CDR3 protein. The sample has over 1.5 million distinct CDR3 sequences, around 50% seen once; the top ten hold 2.1%. This clonotype was counted at least ten times. Antigen: not known. The study, taken as a whole, reports: Older age went with lower TCR beta diversity per million T cells, in a roughly linear way.

The source material was blood. The receptor was isolated from a woman aged 40 to 49 in good health.

The CDR3, as DNA: TGTGCCAGCAGTTTAGCGGTTGGTAGCGGGGGGCCCACCCAAGAGACCCAGTACTTC. This codes for CASSLAVGSGGPTQETQYF. The chain links TRBV12-3 or TRBV12-4 to TRBJ2-5; the match to TRBD2 covers 10 bases. V lost 0 bases and J lost 1; bases outside the gene matches: 11. The CDR3 is 19 residues long.